This TCR beta chain was captured in a study of Tregs in tolerant kidney transplant recipients. Unstimulated regulatory T cells (CD4+CD25+CD127-), CD4+CD25- non-regulatory cells, CD4 and CD8 cells were FACS-sorted from thawed PBMCs. This clone was seen once. What it recognizes is unknown. The assay was immunoSEQ multiplex PCR, and TCRdb's table has in-frame clones only and misses some. The sample comprises over 60,000 clones, 95% to 98% of which are singletons, and 0.56% rests with the top ten. Study conclusions and caveats: Nucleotide sequences could not be compared across some patients' samples due to primer changes. Biological reproducibility was not directly addressed in this study.

In germline, CDR1 is LNHDA, CDR2 SQIVND (reference sequence). The V and J ends lost 4 bases and 5 bases, in that order; junction bases with no gene match: 7. CDR3 length: 14 residues. The TCR originated in a human donor who received a combined kidney and bone marrow transplant. The sample in question was CD4+ T cells from blood, obtained before the transplant. This chain connects TRBV19 to TRBJ2-5; TRBD2 matches 7 bases. The CDR3 sequence: CASSTVGGTETQYF. The CDR3 DNA reads TGTGCCAGTAGTACTGTGGGAGGGACCGAGACCCAGTACTTC.